The entry that follows covers one T cell receptor beta chain sequence. This sample was included in a study of blood T cell repertoires in COVID-19. At the level of the study: Researchers got acute and convalescent COVID-19 samples from the United States, Italy and Spain. Nucleic acid was either cDNA or gDNA, and it came from T cells, B-cell-depleted T cells, or PBMCs.

Original analysis: Nucleated cell number was recorded as an estimate derived from reference gene primer amplification. TCRdb's table, derived via immunoSEQ multiplex PCR, lists solely in-frame clones and lacks some. That table is the source of V, J and clone size, and D and trimming were worked out from the DNA. The sample carries some 100,000 clones, approximately 86% recorded once. The source is a woman aged 70-85 years with acute or convalescent COVID-19. Specimen: peripheral blood.

CDR3 coding DNA: TGTGCCAGCAGCTTAGGTCTGGGACAGGGGTATGAAAAACTGTTTTTT. Translation gives CASSLGLGQGYEKLFF. The V gene is TRBV7-6, the J gene TRBJ1-4, with 10 bases aligning to TRBD1. V shed 1 base, J shed 6 bases, and the junction held 5 bases outside the gene matches. CDR1 is SGHVS and CDR2 is FNYEAQ in the germline V gene. CDR3 length equals 16 residues.